Following are 20 T cell receptor beta chains from one sample sequenced in a study of blood T cell repertoires in COVID-19. Here immunoSEQ multiplex PCR was the method, and the copy in TCRdb shows in-frame clones only, minus some. The data show roughly 250,000 clones, approximately 89% seen once. Sequencing used PBMCs or T cells enriched from blood (not recorded which). The source is a woman aged 40 to 50 with acute COVID-19.

This chain joins TRBV9 and TRBJ1-1; weak D call: TRBD1 (5 bases). V was pared by 0 bases and J by 5 bases, with 17 bases between. Germline CDR1 is SGDLS and CDR2 is YYNGEE. The CDR3 runs to 16 residues. Here the CDR3 DNA reads TGTGCCAGCAGCGTAGTCGTGGGCCAGGGAGGGACTGAAGCTTTCTTT. Translation: CASSVVVGQGGTEAFF.

CDR3 region: CASSQDPLSWEAYNEQFF. The CDR3, as DNA: TGCGCCAGCAGCCAAGACCCCCTCTCCTGGGAGGCCTACAATGAGCAGTTCTTC. The rearrangement uses TRBV4-3 and TRBJ2-1, with a possible D match to TRBD2 (6 bases). This CDR3 contains 18 residues. The V end lost 0 bases, the J end lost 2 bases, and 17 bases lay between the germline ends. Germline-derived CDR1 and CDR2 are LGHNA and YSLEER.

This chain joins TRBV28 and TRBJ1-4, with 7 bases aligning to TRBD1. Germline-derived CDR1 and CDR2 are MDHEN and SYDVKM. CDR3 length: 16 amino acids. V gave up 5 bases and J gave up 3 bases; unmatched junction bases: 9. CDR3 in amino acids: CASSPVSGGSNEKLFF. CDR3 DNA sequence: TGTGCCAGCAGTCCCGTCTCAGGGGGATCTAATGAAAAACTGTTTTTT.

The rearrangement joins TRBV7-8 to TRBJ2-3; no definite D call. This CDR3 has 12 amino acids. Trimming shortened V by 7 bases and J by 4 bases, and 9 bases separated the two germline ends. From germline, CDR1 is SGHVS and CDR2 FQNEAQ. The CDR3 region has the DNA TGTGCCAGCACGCCCCGGGCAGATACGCAGTATTTT. This codes for CASTPRADTQYF.

The chain's CDR3 is CASSSLDTQYF. CDR3 in DNA: TGTGCCAGCAGCTCCCTGGATACGCAGTATTTT. J is TRBJ2-3 and V is TRBV13; D gene unclear. There are 11 residues in the CDR3. Trimming took 4 bases from V and 6 from J, leaving 5 bases between them. The germline V gene has CDR1 PRHDT and CDR2 FYEKMQ (reference sequence).

V is TRBV18 and J is TRBJ1-2, with D perhaps matching TRBD1 (6 bases). The CDR3 has 15 residues. Germline V gene sequence: CDR1 KGHSH, CDR2 LQKENI. The V and J ends lost 3 bases and 1 base respectively, with 12 bases between them. CDR3 sequence (DNA): TGTGCCAGCTCACCTTACAGGGTCGTTAACTATGGCTACACCTTC. Amino acid sequence: CASSPYRVVNYGYTF.

J is TRBJ1-4 and V is TRBV19; 7 positions match TRBD1. CDR1 and CDR2 from the germline V gene are LNHDA and SQIVND (reference sequence). This CDR3 comprises 14 residues. Unmatched junction bases numbered 10, after V lost 7 bases and J lost 8 bases. The CDR3 bases are TGTGCCAGTAACCGGCCAGGGGGGTACGAAAAACTGTTTTTT. Translation gives CASNRPGGYEKLFF. Full variable domain (rest looked up from reference TRBV19 and TRBJ1-4): DGGITQSPKYLFRKEGQNVTLSCEQNLNHDAMYWYRQDPGQGLRLIYYSQIVNDFQKGDIAEGYSVSREKKESFPLTVTSAQKNPTAFYLCASNRPGGYEKLFFGSGTQLSVL.

Worth noting for this clone: The sample carries other DNA sequences with the same CDR3. CDR3: CASSLGQNYGYTF. Here the CDR3 DNA reads TGTGCCAGCAGTTTAGGTCAGAACTATGGCTACACCTTC. The chain recombines TRBV12-3 or TRBV12-4 with TRBJ1-2; D call uncertain. Trimming took 1 base from V and 2 from J, leaving 5 bases between them. This CDR3 spans 13 amino acids.

The chain employs TRBV3-1 (or the pseudogene TRBV3-2) and TRBJ2-7, with TRBD2 matching 10 bases. This CDR3 is 14 amino acids long. Germline CDR1 and CDR2: LGHDT and YNNKEL (reference sequence). V shed 2 bases and J 6 bases; nucleotides not matched to a gene: 4. This CDR3 reads CASSQSLAGTEQYV. The CDR3 DNA sequence: TGTGCCAGCAGCCAATCACTAGCGGGGACCGAGCAGTACGTC.

The chain carries TRBV9 and TRBJ1-5, with 9 bases fitting TRBD1. The CDR3 is 15 residues long. Germline V CDR1 and CDR2: SGDLS, YYNGEE. V shed 3 bases and J 3 bases; nucleotides not matched to a gene: 4. CDR3 sequence: CASSAGTGNNQPQHF. CDR3 nucleotide sequence: TGTGCCAGCAGCGCGGGGACAGGGAACAATCAGCCCCAGCATTTT.

The V call is TRBV6-5, the J call TRBJ2-1; possibly TRBD2 for D (6 bases). V was pared by 4 bases and J by 8 bases, with 15 bases between. The CDR3 runs to 14 residues. The germline gives CDR1 MNHEY, CDR2 SVGAGI. The CDR3 coding sequence is TGTGCCAGCAGTTCCCCCGGGAGCGGCGATGAGCAGTTCTTC. Residues: CASSSPGSGDEQFF.

The chain couples TRBV9 to TRBJ2-2, with D unresolved. The CDR3 sequence is 11 residues long. V lost 4 bases to trimming and J lost 8 bases, with 6 bases between them. Germline CDR1 reads SGDLS; CDR2 reads YYNGEE. Here the CDR3 reads CASSSQGELFF. CDR3 nucleotides: TGTGCCAGCAGCTCCCAAGGGGAGCTGTTTTTT. Together with reference TRBV9 and TRBJ2-2, the CDR3 gives the full variable domain: DSGVTQTPKHLITATGQRVTLRCSPRSGDLSVYWYQQSLDQGLQFLIQYYNGEERAKGNILERFSAQQFPDLHSELNLSSLELGDSALYFCASSSQGELFFGEGSRLTVL.

The gene calls are TRBV7-2 and TRBJ2-5, with 8 bases matching TRBD2. This CDR3 has 15 amino acids. V lost 3 bases and J lost 5; bases outside the gene matches: 8. The germline CDR1 and CDR2 sequences are SGHTA and FQGNSA. The CDR3 is CASSFTSGGGETQYF. The CDR3 DNA reads TGTGCCAGCAGCTTTACTAGCGGCGGGGGGGAGACCCAGTACTTC.

The chain combines TRBV28 with TRBJ2-2, with a weak D call TRBD1 (6 bases). CDR3 length equals 15 residues. Germline values: CDR1 MDHEN, CDR2 SYDVKM. The ends were cut back, 2 bases at V and 3 bases at J, with 10 bases in the middle. Here the CDR3 reads CASSLLGADTGELFF. DNA of the CDR3: TGTGCCAGCAGTTTACTGGGGGCGGACACCGGGGAGCTGTTTTTT. The full variable domain, rest sourced from reference TRBV28 and TRBJ2-2, is DVKVTQSSRYLVKRTGEKVFLECVQDMDHENMFWYRQDPGLGLRLIYFSYDVKMKEKGDIPEGYSVSREKKERFSLILESASTNQTSMYLCASSLLGADTGELFFGEGSRLTVL.

This chain joins TRBV7-2 and TRBJ1-2, with 8 bases lining up with TRBD1. Per germline, CDR1 SGHTA and CDR2 FQGNSA. This CDR3 region has 13 residues. After removal of 7 bases from V and 2 bases from J, the junction contained 3 bases not matched to a gene. As DNA, the CDR3 is TGTGCCAGCAACGGACAGGGAAACTATGGCTACACCTTC. This gives the protein CASNGQGNYGYTF.

The chain has TRBV2 and TRBJ1-5; TRBD1 matches 8 bases. From germline, CDR1 is SNHLY and CDR2 FYNNEI. This CDR3 is 14 amino acids long. The J segment lost 6 bases and the V segment lost 5 bases, leaving 6 bases of the junction unmatched. The CDR3 DNA reads as TGTGCCAGCAGTCGGACAGGGTCGACTCAGCCCCAGCATTTT. Translation gives CASSRTGSTQPQHF.

The chain has TRBV15 and TRBJ2-3; possibly TRBD2 for D (6 bases). In germline, CDR1 is LNHNV, CDR2 YYDKDF (reference sequence). The ends were cut back, 1 base at V and 3 bases at J, with 8 bases in the middle. The CDR3 runs to 14 residues. The CDR3 sequence: CATSRGLETDTQYF. CDR3 nucleotides: TGTGCCACCAGCAGAGGACTAGAGACAGATACGCAGTATTTT.

The chain employs TRBV30 and TRBJ1-1; D call uncertain. V dropped 2 bases and J dropped 3 bases, with 10 bases sitting between them. Germline CDR1 GTSNPN, CDR2 SVGIG (reference sequence). The CDR3 consists of 13 residues. The CDR3 DNA reads as TGTGCCTGGAGTAATCAAGAGGACACTGAAGCTTTCTTT. Its translation is CAWSNQEDTEAFF. The whole variable domain, filled in from reference TRBV30 and TRBJ1-1, reads SQTIHQWPATLVQPVGSPLSLECTVEGTSNPNLYWYRQAAGRGLQLLFYSVGIGQISSEVPQNLSASRPQDRQFILSSKKLLLSDSGFYLCAWSNQEDTEAFFGQGTRLTVV.

V and J are TRBV28 and TRBJ1-5; D perhaps matches TRBD1 (6 bases). Trimming shortened V by 7 bases and J by 1 base, and 11 bases separated the two germline ends. The germline V gene has CDR1 MDHEN and CDR2 SYDVKM. The CDR3 spans 14 residues. The CDR3 nucleotides read TGTGCCAGCAATGCAGGGACAAGCAATCAGCCCCAGCATTTT. This encodes CASNAGTSNQPQHF.

This chain joins TRBV5-8 and TRBJ2-5, with TRBD1 matching over 8 bases. The germline CDR1 and CDR2 sequences are SGHTS and YDEGEE. Germline trimming cut 2 bases from V and 4 bases from J; bases unmatched to any gene: 4. This CDR3 is built from 14 residues. The CDR3 reads CASSLRTGTETQYF. DNA of the CDR3: TGTGCCAGCAGCTTAAGGACAGGGACAGAGACCCAGTACTTC.